This T cell receptor (beta chain) was recovered during a study of blood T cell repertoires in COVID-19. This clone was recorded a few times. In the original processing: Reference gene primer amplification gave estimated nucleated cell counts. Using immunoSEQ multiplex PCR, the repertoire was profiled, and TCRdb retains in-frame clones only, with some absent. D and trimming were read from the DNA, whereas the V and J calls and clone size are those reported in that table. Among fewer than 90,000 clones listed, around 79% were seen once. This CDR3 contains 14 residues. V was shortened by 1 base and J by 2 bases, with 11 bases between the two germline ends. Germline V gene lookup returns CDR1 GTSNPN and CDR2 SVGIG (reference sequence).

This chain links TRBV30 with TRBJ1-2; weak D call: TRBD1 (6 bases). The TCR was taken from a man in his fifties or sixties with acute or convalescent COVID-19. The sample comprised peripheral blood. CDR3 bases: TGTGCCTGGAGTGGGGACAAGATAAACTATGGCTACACCTTC. It encodes CAWSGDKINYGYTF.